This entry lists 5 T cell receptor beta chains sequenced from one sample in a study of shared clonotypes between healthy human individuals. Measured with immunoSEQ multiplex PCR; TCRdb has only the in-frame clones, and not every one. The sample includes approximately 740,000 clones, about 92% of them seen just once. Naive CD8 cells, CD45RO-negative and positively selected for CCR7, excluded terminally differentiated effector memory CD45RA+ cells. Sequenced sample: naive CD8+ T cells sorted from blood. The receptor set was obtained from a man aged 25 to 40 in good health.

This sequence joins TRBV5-4 and TRBJ2-3, with 11 bases lining up with TRBD1. The germline CDR1 and CDR2 sequences are SGHNT and YYREEE (reference sequence). V was clipped by 1 base and J by 3 bases; unmatched bases: 4. The CDR3 extends over 16 amino acids. As DNA, the CDR3 is TGTGCCAGCAGCTTGCTAGGACAGGGGGCAACAGATACGCAGTATTTT. The encoded protein is CASSLLGQGATDTQYF.

This clone was observed a handful of times. This chain uses TRBV30 with TRBJ2-1; 7 bases agree with TRBD2. This CDR3 has 14 amino acids. The V and J ends lost 1 base and 6 bases, in that order; junction bases with no gene match: 6. The V gene's germline CDR1 is GTSNPN and CDR2 SVGIG (reference sequence). The CDR3 is CAWSGWEGLNEQFF. CDR3 DNA: TGTGCCTGGAGTGGGTGGGAGGGCCTCAATGAGCAGTTCTTC. Full variable domain (rest looked up from reference TRBV30 and TRBJ2-1): SQTIHQWPATLVQPVGSPLSLECTVEGTSNPNLYWYRQAAGRGLQLLFYSVGIGQISSEVPQNLSASRPQDRQFILSSKKLLLSDSGFYLCAWSGWEGLNEQFFGPGTRLTVL.

The chain uses TRBV29-1 and TRBJ2-3; 8 bases line up with TRBD2. Germline V CDR1 and CDR2: SQVTM, ANQGSEA. The CDR3 runs 14 residues. With 6 bases clipped from V and 6 bases from J, the junction kept 11 bases outside the gene matches. The CDR3 DNA sequence: TGCAGCGTCGATTTAGCGGGAAGAAGGGATACGCAGTATTTT. Translation gives CSVDLAGRRDTQYF.

The gene calls are TRBV7-9 and TRBJ1-2, with a tentative D call TRBD1 (5 bases). This CDR3 has 12 residues. V lost 4 bases to trimming and J lost 7 bases, with 10 bases between them. CDR1 and CDR2 from the germline V gene are SEHNR and FQNEAQ (reference sequence). The CDR3 sequence: CASSWGGRGYTF. CDR3 in DNA: TGTGCCAGCAGCTGGGGGGGACGTGGCTACACCTTC.

The V gene is TRBV28, the J gene TRBJ1-5; no definite D call. The CDR3 has 16 amino acids. V dropped 3 bases and J dropped 2 bases, with 14 bases sitting between them. Per germline, CDR1 MDHEN and CDR2 SYDVKM. This CDR3 is CASSFLATWGNQPQHF. For the CDR3, the DNA is TGTGCCAGCAGTTTTCTGGCTACCTGGGGCAATCAGCCCCAGCATTTT. Full variable domain (remainder filled in from reference TRBV28 and TRBJ1-5): DVKVTQSSRYLVKRTGEKVFLECVQDMDHENMFWYRQDPGLGLRLIYFSYDVKMKEKGDIPEGYSVSREKKERFSLILESASTNQTSMYLCASSFLATWGNQPQHFGDGTRLSIL.